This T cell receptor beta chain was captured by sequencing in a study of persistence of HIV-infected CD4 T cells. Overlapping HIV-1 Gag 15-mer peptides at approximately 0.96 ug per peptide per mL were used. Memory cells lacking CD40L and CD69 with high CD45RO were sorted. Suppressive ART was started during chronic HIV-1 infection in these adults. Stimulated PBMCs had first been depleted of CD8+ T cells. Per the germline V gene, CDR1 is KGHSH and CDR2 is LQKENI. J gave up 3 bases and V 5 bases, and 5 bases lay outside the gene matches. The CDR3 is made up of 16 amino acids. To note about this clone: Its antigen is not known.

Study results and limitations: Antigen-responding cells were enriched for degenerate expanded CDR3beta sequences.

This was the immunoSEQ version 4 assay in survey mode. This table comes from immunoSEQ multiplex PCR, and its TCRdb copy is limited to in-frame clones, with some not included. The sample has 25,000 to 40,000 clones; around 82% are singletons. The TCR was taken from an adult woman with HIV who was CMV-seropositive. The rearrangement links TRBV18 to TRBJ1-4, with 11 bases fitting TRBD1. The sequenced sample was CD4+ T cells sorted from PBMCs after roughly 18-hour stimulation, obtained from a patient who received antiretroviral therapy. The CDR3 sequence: CASSYSGQGANEKLFF. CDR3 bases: TGTGCCAGCTCATACTCGGGACAGGGGGCTAATGAAAAACTGTTTTTT.